This T cell receptor (beta chain) was recovered during a study of blood T cell repertoires in COVID-19. Source study methods: From reference gene primer amplification, estimates of nucleated cell counts were derived. This table comes from immunoSEQ multiplex PCR, and its TCRdb copy is limited to in-frame clones, with some not included. V, J and clone size were drawn from that table, and D and trimming were deduced from the DNA. The sample consists of about 200,000 clones, approximately 80% of them appearing once. The CDR3 covers 14 residues. V lost 6 bases, J lost 1 base, and 5 bases stayed unmatched. Germline loops: CDR1 MGHRA, CDR2 YSYEKL.

This TCR came from a man in his forties with acute or convalescent COVID-19. The chain carries TRBV4-1 and TRBJ1-1; 7 nucleotides line up with TRBD1. Sequences were obtained from peripheral blood. The CDR3 DNA follows: TGCGCCAGCAGTCCAACAGGGGCGAACACTGAAGCTTTCTTT. Translating it yields CASSPTGANTEAFF.